The T cell receptor beta chain described here comes from a study of cytomegalovirus exposure and HLA in healthy donors. Findings of the study overall: The study labeled under 200 TCR beta chains cytomegalovirus-associated. It was in a later analysis that TCR association rates were seen to vary by HLA locus, highest for DRB1 and lowest for HLA-C.

Germline-derived CDR1 and CDR2 are MGHDK and SYGVNS. This CDR3 spans 15 amino acids. With 4 bases clipped from V and 1 base from J, the junction kept 5 bases outside the gene matches. A word on this clone: The antigen remains unidentified.

PCR used 60 Vbeta primers and 13 Jbeta primers. This table comes from immunoSEQ multiplex PCR, and its TCRdb copy is limited to in-frame clones, with some not included. The repertoire table contains 50,000 to 70,000 clones. V gene TRBV25-1 combines with J gene TRBJ2-5, with TRBD2 matching over 8 bases. The sequenced material came from PBMCs. The sequence derives from a woman under 30 in good health and CMV-seronegative. The CDR3 DNA sequence: TGTGCCAGCAGTGCTCCCACTAGCGGCCAAGAGACCCAGTACTTC. This encodes CASSAPTSGQETQYF. The full variable domain, in which reference TRBV25-1 and TRBJ2-5 provide the parts outside the CDR3, is EADIYQTPRYLVIGTGKKITLECSQTMGHDKMYWYQQDPGMELHLIHYSYGVNSTEKGDLSSESTVSRIRTEHFPLTLESARPSHTSQYLCASSAPTSGQETQYFGPGTRLLVL.